The T cell receptor beta chain described here comes from a study of a mutant IDH1 vaccine in newly diagnosed glioma. At the level of the study: Of the patients given treatment, approximately 60% were male and 37.5% were female, and a mean age of around 38 years was recorded. Patients were pretreated with radiotherapy, temozolomide, or both, mostly both. Findings and caveats of the study: A vaccine-induced immune response developed in roughly 93% of the patients.

Profiled with immunoSEQ multiplex PCR; TCRdb holds only in-frame clones, not every one. This sample has about 69,000 clones, with 85% to 90% found just once. With regard to this clone: Its antigen is not identified.

From germline, CDR1 is WNHNN and CDR2 SYGVQD (reference sequence). The J segment lost 4 bases and the V segment lost 1 base, leaving 0 bases of the junction unmatched. The CDR3 length is 13 residues. Time point given: week 35, safety follow-up. In the vaccine, a single dose held 300 ug of the mutant IDH1 20-mer peptide, along with topical imiquimod. Each patient was administered eight vaccinations, scheduled in weeks 1, 3, 5, 7, 11, 15, 19 and 23. The chain links TRBV10-1 to TRBJ2-7, with 8 bases aligning to TRBD1. The input for sequencing was PBMCs, taken from a glioma patient whose treatment included an IDH1 peptide vaccine. The origin of this receptor is a man aged 25-40 years with glioma. The CDR3, as DNA: TGCGCCAGCAGTGAGTACAGGGGGTACGAGCAGTACTTC. Protein: CASSEYRGYEQYF.